One and the same sample provided the 22 T cell receptor beta chains below, sequenced in a study of early T cells in non-severe SARS-CoV-2 infection. Via MiXCR, TCRdb re-called the 5' RACE reads, giving one row per CDR3 protein. Of about 72,000 distinct CDR3 sequences in the sample, roughly 9.1% are singletons; the top ten hold more than 7.5%. Specimen: whole blood, collected at baseline. The receptor source for this set is an adult who was a healthcare worker with PCR-confirmed SARS-CoV-2 infection or an uninfected control (not recorded which).

A few counts support this clonotype. The chain is built from TRBV20-1 and TRBJ1-6, with a possible D match to TRBD1 (5 bases). The V end lost 0 bases, the J end lost 0 bases, and 12 bases lay between the germline ends. CDR1 is DFQATT and CDR2 is SNEGSKA in the germline V gene (reference sequence). CDR3 length equals 17 residues. As DNA, the CDR3 is TGCAGTGCTAGAGATAGTGGCAGGGCCTCCTATAATTCACCCCTCCACTTT. Its translation is CSARDSGRASYNSPLHF.

The chain carries TRBV11-2 and TRBJ1-1, with D possibly TRBD1 on 5 matching bases. V lost 5 bases to trimming and J lost 3 bases, with 10 bases between them. This CDR3 region has 13 residues. CDR1 is SGHAT, CDR2 FQNNGV, per germline. DNA of the CDR3: TGTGCCAGCAGCCTGGGGACCGACACTGAAGCTTTCTTT. It codes for CASSLGTDTEAFF. Full variable domain (rest looked up from reference TRBV11-2 and TRBJ1-1): EAGVAQSPRYKIIEKRQSVAFWCNPISGHATLYWYQQILGQGPKLLIQFQNNGVVDDSQLPKDRFSAERLKGVDSTLKIQPAKLEDSAVYLCASSLGTDTEAFFGQGTRLTVV.

The chain recombines TRBV10-3 with TRBJ1-4; 8 bases agree with TRBD1. There are 15 residues in the CDR3. Germline V gives CDR1 ENHRY, CDR2 SYGVKD. The ends lost 4 bases at V and 3 bases at J; junction bases unmatched: 4. The CDR3 nucleotides read TGTGCCATCAGTGGGACAGGGAACCCTAATGAAAAACTGTTTTTT. Translated: CAISGTGNPNEKLFF.

This clonotype was picked up many times. J is TRBJ2-2 and V is TRBV7-2, with a weak D call TRBD2 (6 bases). The CDR3 totals 15 residues. The ends were cut back, 1 base at V and 0 bases at J, with 6 bases in the middle. The germline V gene has CDR1 SGHTA and CDR2 FQGNSA. This chain's CDR3 is CASSLGGANTGELFF. CDR3 nucleotide sequence: TGTGCCAGCAGCTTAGGGGGGGCGAACACCGGGGAGCTGTTTTTT.

A few counts support this clonotype. This chain uses TRBV7-9 with TRBJ1-5, with a possible D match to TRBD1 (6 bases). CDR3 length: 14 amino acids. CDR1 and CDR2 from the germline V gene are SEHNR and FQNEAQ (reference sequence). Deletions cut 2 bases from V and 4 bases from J, with 9 bases between. The chain's CDR3 is CASSLLQGNQPQHF. In DNA form, the CDR3 reads TGTGCCAGCAGCTTACTACAGGGAAATCAGCCCCAGCATTTT.

This clonotype was picked up many times. The V and J genes are TRBV12-3 or TRBV12-4 and TRBJ1-1; D is unresolved. Trimming removed 7 bases from V and 0 bases from J, with 9 bases in between. The CDR3 is 13 amino acids. CDR3 sequence (DNA): TGTGCCAGCACCCTTAGCCTGAACACTGAAGCTTTCTTT. It codes for CASTLSLNTEAFF.

The chain employs TRBV19 and TRBJ2-1, with 9 bases identical to TRBD2. Germline V gives CDR1 LNHDA, CDR2 SQIVND (reference sequence). V lost 10 bases, J lost 4 bases, and 8 bases stayed unmatched. This CDR3 is 14 amino acids long. The CDR3 protein is CATREAGGYNEQFF. CDR3 coding DNA: TGTGCCACCAGAGAAGCGGGGGGTTACAATGAGCAGTTCTTC.

V and J are TRBV11-2 and TRBJ2-7; tentative D call: TRBD1 (6 bases). Germline V gene sequence: CDR1 SGHAT, CDR2 FQNNGV. V gave up 6 bases and J gave up 4 bases, with 22 bases separating them. The CDR3 consists of 16 residues. CDR3 region: CASSRGRRTVAYEQYF. The CDR3 DNA reads TGTGCCAGCAGTCGGGGAAGGCGGACAGTAGCTTACGAGCAGTACTTC.

This clonotype has ten or more counts. The genes are TRBV7-6 and TRBJ2-7; a weak D match, TRBD1 (5 bases). Germline CDR1 and CDR2: SGHVS and FNYEAQ. This CDR3 region has 15 residues. The V gene lost 5 bases and the J gene lost 0 bases, with 14 bases spanning the gap. CDR3 amino acids: CASSPTGPSSYEQYF. The CDR3 DNA reads TGTGCCAGCAGCCCAACAGGACCCAGCTCCTACGAGCAGTACTTC.

There are a few counts of this clonotype. This rearrangement joins TRBV6-1 to TRBJ1-6, with TRBD1 as a possible D gene (6 bases). Germline CDR1 and CDR2: MNHNS and SASEGT. The CDR3 is made up of 15 amino acids. V gave up 1 base and J gave up 9 bases, with 13 bases separating them. CDR3 nucleotides: TGTGCCAGCAGTGAAGGGACAGAGGCTAGTTCACCCCTCCACTTT. Its translation is CASSEGTEASSPLHF.

This clonotype was seen at least ten times. The chain joins TRBV7-9 to TRBJ1-1, with D unresolved. V lost 3 bases and J 1 base, leaving 3 bases between the germline ends. The CDR3 covers 12 residues. Germline V CDR1 and CDR2: SEHNR, FQNEAQ (reference sequence). For the CDR3, the DNA is TGTGCCAGCAGCTTTGGGAACACTGAAGCTTTCTTT. Translation gives CASSFGNTEAFF.

This clonotype was seen ten or more times. J is TRBJ1-5 and V is TRBV28; D remains unclear. V lost 6 bases and J lost 3, with 12 bases in between. The CDR3 has 14 residues. Germline V gene sequence: CDR1 MDHEN, CDR2 SYDVKM. The CDR3 region has the DNA TGTGCCAGCAGAATAGACAAGGTCAATCAGCCCCAGCATTTT. Translated: CASRIDKVNQPQHF.

This clonotype turned up a few times. The chain carries TRBV7-2 and TRBJ2-3; 7 bases fit TRBD1. Germline loops: CDR1 SGHTA, CDR2 FQGNSA. CDR3 length: 14 amino acids. J gave up 2 bases and V 8 bases, and 7 bases lay outside the gene matches. The CDR3 bases are TGTGCCAGCGGGCCGGGACAGCTCACAGATACGCAGTATTTT. It codes for CASGPGQLTDTQYF.

The V call is TRBV20-1, the J call TRBJ2-4; 7 bases map to TRBD1. This CDR3 spans 13 amino acids. V was clipped by 8 bases and J by 0 bases; unmatched bases: 4. CDR1 and CDR2 (germline): DFQATT, SNEGSKA (reference sequence). CDR3 DNA: TGCAGTTTTACAGGGGTAGCCAAAAACATTCAGTACTTC. This sequence encodes CSFTGVAKNIQYF.

This clonotype was observed once. Mismatch with germline at one junction end may stem from a read error. The J gene is TRBJ2-4, the V gene TRBV6-5; maybe TRBD2 (7 bases). Germline values: CDR1 MNHEY, CDR2 SVGAGI. CDR3 length: 16 amino acids. This chain's CDR3 is CANSYSLRGAKNIQYF. DNA for the CDR3: TGTGCCAACAGTTACTCCCTCCGGGGGGCTAAAAACATTCAGTACTTC.

This clonotype has only a few counts. The chain employs TRBV18 and TRBJ1-2; no reliable D call. Germline CDR1 reads KGHSH; CDR2 reads LQKENI. This CDR3 spans 15 amino acids. Trimming stripped 4 bases from V and 0 bases from J, with 12 bases between. This CDR3 reads CASSLVDGANYGYTF. CDR3 sequence (DNA): TGTGCCAGCTCACTAGTGGACGGAGCTAACTATGGCTACACCTTC.

This clonotype was detected only a few times. The chain links TRBV5-6 to TRBJ2-1; 7 bases are shared with TRBD1. This CDR3 comprises 14 residues. V was pared by 2 bases and J by 7 bases, with 6 bases of the junction left unmatched. Germline-derived CDR1 and CDR2 are SGHDT and YYEEEE. Here the CDR3 reads CASSFSPQGNEQFF. CDR3 nucleotide sequence: TGTGCCAGCAGCTTTTCACCACAGGGGAATGAGCAGTTCTTC.

This clonotype was counted only a few times. The rearrangement links TRBV6-2 or TRBV6-3 to TRBJ1-5, with 12 nucleotides matching TRBD1. After removal of 4 bases from V and 2 bases from J, the junction contained 12 bases not matched to a gene. Germline loops: CDR1 MNHEY, CDR2 SVGEGT. CDR3 length: 19 amino acids. The CDR3 spells CASSFDPGTGGEGNQPQHF. Written as DNA, the CDR3 is TGTGCCAGCAGTTTCGATCCCGGGACAGGGGGCGAGGGCAATCAGCCCCAGCATTTT.

In this sample, this clonotype turned up a few times. This chain joins TRBV5-1 and TRBJ1-3, with D possibly matching TRBD1 (5 bases). CDR3 length: 16 amino acids. Trimming removed 0 bases from V and 4 bases from J, with 14 bases in between. Germline CDR1 and CDR2: SGHRS and YFSETQ. The CDR3 nucleotides read TGCGCCAGCAGCTTGGTTGACGGGGCATCGGGAAACACCATATATTTT. Translated, it gives CASSLVDGASGNTIYF. Complete variable domain (other parts from reference TRBV5-1 and TRBJ1-3): KAGVTQTPRYLIKTRGQQVTLSCSPISGHRSVSWYQQTPGQGLQFLFEYFSETQRNKGNFPGRFSGRQFSNSRSEMNVSTLELGDSALYLCASSLVDGASGNTIYFGEGSWLTVV.

This chain uses TRBV12-3 or TRBV12-4 with TRBJ2-5, with TRBD1 identical over 7 bases. The CDR3 spans 14 residues. V lost 6 bases, J lost 5 bases, and 9 bases stayed unmatched. The CDR3: CASSPGGSRETQYF. CDR3 DNA sequence: TGTGCCAGCAGCCCAGGGGGTTCTAGGGAGACCCAGTACTTC.

This chain uses TRBV19 with TRBJ1-2; TRBD1 matches at 8 bases. The V segment lost 7 bases and the J segment 1 base; nucleotides outside the gene matches: 14. The CDR3 sequence is 17 residues long. Germline V CDR1 and CDR2: LNHDA, SQIVND (reference sequence). The CDR3 is CASTPRQGSFGNYGYTF. DNA for the CDR3: TGTGCCAGTACGCCCCGACAGGGGTCTTTTGGTAACTATGGCTACACCTTC.

This clonotype was observed a few times. The J gene is TRBJ2-3, the V gene TRBV7-6, with a weak D call TRBD1 (8 bases). This CDR3 comprises 16 residues. Trimming shortened V by 4 bases and J by 4 bases, and 18 bases separated the two germline ends. Germline V gene data show CDR1 as SGHVS and CDR2 as FNYEAQ. The CDR3: CASSSQGGRSPDTQYF. The DNA for the CDR3 is TGTGCCAGCAGCTCACAGGGGGGGAGAAGTCCAGATACGCAGTATTTT.